What follows describes a single TCR beta chain. The sample is drawn from a study of control samples from healthy donors and cancer patients. The protocol was immunoSEQ multiplex PCR, while the TCRdb copy is restricted to in-frame clones and leaves out a portion. The data show just over 50,000 clones, 85% to 90% seen once. The receptor was derived from a middle-aged man with head and neck cancer. The material sequenced was PBMCs.

The CDR3 sequence is CAWSPPTHTGELFF. The CDR3 DNA is TGTGCCTGGAGTCCTCCGACACACACCGGGGAGCTGTTTTTT. V and J are TRBV30 and TRBJ2-2, with D uncertain. Germline-derived CDR1 and CDR2 are GTSNPN and SVGIG (reference sequence). V lost 2 bases and J 3 bases, leaving 10 bases between the germline ends. This CDR3 has 14 residues.